This TCR beta chain was sequenced for a study of OX40 agonist ivuxolimab in advanced cancers. Study-wide context: Intravenous ivuxolimab at 0.01 to 10 mg/kg was given to patients every 2 weeks. Dose-escalation patients had hepatocellular carcinoma, melanoma, renal cell or head and neck cancer. Regarding the study as a whole: The 0.1-3.0 mg/kg partial responders had among the lowest clonal expansion. Clonal expansion by week 6 occurred in CD4+ and CD8+ blood T cells (at 0.1 to 3.0 mg/kg).

Only in-frame clones appear in the TCRdb table, and some are missing; sequencing was by immunoSEQ multiplex PCR. The table includes fewer than 95,000 clones, around 90% detected once. Trimming left V 10 bases short and J 5 bases short, with 12 bases between. Germline CDR1 and CDR2: MNHNY and SVGAGI (reference sequence). The CDR3 covers 12 residues. Comment on this clone: The antigen is not known.

Sample: CD4+ or CD8+ T cells sorted from blood, taken in a trial of the OX40 agonist ivuxolimab. The TCR originated in an adult with an advanced solid tumor such as melanoma, head and neck, liver or kidney cancer. The chain uses TRBV6-6 and TRBJ1-5; D perhaps matches TRBD1 (6 bases). The CDR3 DNA reads TGTGCCACCCGGACAGTCGATCAGCCCCAGCATTTT. This sequence encodes CATRTVDQPQHF.